This TCR beta chain was captured by sequencing in a study of blood T cell repertoires in COVID-19. For the study at large: Acute and convalescent COVID-19 specimens originated in the United States, Italy and Spain. T cells, B-cell-depleted T cells, or PBMCs provided the cDNA or gDNA that served as material.

CDR1 and CDR2 (germline): LNHDA, SQIVND (reference sequence). V lost 4 bases and J 2 bases, leaving 12 bases between the germline ends. The CDR3 spans 14 residues. Data came from immunoSEQ multiplex PCR; TCRdb stores just in-frame clones and leaves some out. The sample has tens of thousands of clones; 65% to 90% are singletons. The sample consisted of peripheral blood. This chain joins TRBV19 and TRBJ2-7; the D gene is possibly TRBD1 (5 bases). The TCR comes from a man aged 45 to 65 with COVID-19, enrolled during active disease. The CDR3 coding sequence is TGTGCCAGTAGTACGTCGACAGATACCTACGAGCAGTACTTC. Encoded protein: CASSTSTDTYEQYF.